This TCR beta chain was identified in a study of OX40 agonist ivuxolimab in advanced cancers. Study-level information: It was ivuxolimab, an agonistic anti-OX40 (CD134) antibody, that patients were treated with. Overall study results and limits: Clones of CD4+ and CD8+ blood T cells grew by week 6 at doses of 0.1 to 3.0 mg/kg.

Peripheral blood came from all dose cohorts at three timepoints. Sequencing was performed with immunoSEQ multiplex PCR; in TCRdb, only in-frame clones are kept and a portion is missing. The table includes roughly 100,000 clones, roughly 80% detected once. CDR3 size: 15 residues. The ends were cut back, 7 bases at V and 5 bases at J, with 18 bases in the middle. CDR1 MNHEY and CDR2 SVGAGI come from the germline V gene. Concerning this clone: What it recognizes is unknown.

The sequencing here drew on CD4+ or CD8+ T cells sorted from blood, taken in a trial of the OX40 agonist ivuxolimab. The origin of this receptor is an adult with an advanced solid tumor such as melanoma, head and neck, liver or kidney cancer. The chain links TRBV6-5 to TRBJ1-5, with D perhaps matching TRBD1 (6 bases). The CDR3 nucleotides read TGTGCCAGCACTGATAGGGGGGGGGCGGATCAGCCCCAGCATTTT. It codes for CASTDRGGADQPQHF.